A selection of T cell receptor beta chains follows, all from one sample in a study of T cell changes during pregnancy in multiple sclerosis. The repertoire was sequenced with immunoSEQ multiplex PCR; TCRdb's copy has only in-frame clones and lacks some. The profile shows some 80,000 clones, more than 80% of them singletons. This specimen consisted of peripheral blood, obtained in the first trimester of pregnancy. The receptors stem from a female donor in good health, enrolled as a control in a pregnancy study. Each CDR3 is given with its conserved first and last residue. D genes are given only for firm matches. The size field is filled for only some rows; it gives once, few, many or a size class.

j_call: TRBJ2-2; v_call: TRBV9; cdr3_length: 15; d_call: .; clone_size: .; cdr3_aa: CASSALTGNTGELFF; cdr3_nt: TGTGCCAGCAGCGCCCTCACAGGGAACACCGGGGAGCTGTTTTTT
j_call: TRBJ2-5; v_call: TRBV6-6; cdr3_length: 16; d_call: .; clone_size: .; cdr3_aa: CASSYLLDRNQETQYF; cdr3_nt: TGTGCCAGCAGTTACTTACTTGACAGGAACCAAGAGACCCAGTACTTC
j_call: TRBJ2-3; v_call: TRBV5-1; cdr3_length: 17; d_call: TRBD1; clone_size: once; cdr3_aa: CASSPDRGPTSTDTQYF; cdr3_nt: TGCGCCAGCAGCCCGGACAGGGGGCCAACTAGCACAGATACGCAGTATTTT
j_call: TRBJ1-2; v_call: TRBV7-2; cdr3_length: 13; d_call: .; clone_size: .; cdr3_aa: CASSAATGGGYTF; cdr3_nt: TGTGCCAGCAGCGCGGCAACTGGGGGCGGCTACACCTTC
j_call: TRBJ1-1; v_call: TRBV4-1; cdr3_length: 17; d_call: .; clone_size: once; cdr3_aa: CASSQDGALLDVTEAFF; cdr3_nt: TGCGCCAGCAGCCAAGATGGGGCCCTCCTTGATGTCACTGAAGCTTTCTTT
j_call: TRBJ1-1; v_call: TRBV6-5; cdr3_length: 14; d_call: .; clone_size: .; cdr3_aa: CASSYSRGRGEAFF; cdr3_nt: TGTGCCAGCAGTTACTCGAGAGGGAGGGGTGAAGCTTTCTTT
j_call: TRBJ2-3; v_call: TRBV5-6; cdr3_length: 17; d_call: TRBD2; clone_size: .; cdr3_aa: CASSLASGGAITDTQYF; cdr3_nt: TGTGCCAGCAGCTTGGCTAGCGGGGGGGCGATCACAGATACGCAGTATTTT
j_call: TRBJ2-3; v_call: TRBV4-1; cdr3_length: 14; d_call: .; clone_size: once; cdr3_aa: CASSQESGWDTQYF; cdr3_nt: TGCGCCAGCAGCCAAGAATCCGGGTGGGATACGCAGTATTTT
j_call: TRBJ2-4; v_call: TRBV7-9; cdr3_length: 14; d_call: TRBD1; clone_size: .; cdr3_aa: CASSSPDRENIQYF; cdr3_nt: TGTGCCAGCAGCTCCCCTGACAGGGAAAACATTCAGTACTTC
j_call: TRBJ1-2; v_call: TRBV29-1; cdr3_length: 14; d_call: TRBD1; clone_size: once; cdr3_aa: CSVDPGQGAPGYTF; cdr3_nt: TGCAGCGTTGACCCCGGACAGGGGGCGCCCGGCTACACCTTC
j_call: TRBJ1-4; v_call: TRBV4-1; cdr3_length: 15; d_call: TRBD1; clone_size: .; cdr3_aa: CASSQQQGVDEKLFF; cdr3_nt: TGCGCCAGCAGCCAACAGCAGGGGGTCGACGAAAAACTGTTTTTT
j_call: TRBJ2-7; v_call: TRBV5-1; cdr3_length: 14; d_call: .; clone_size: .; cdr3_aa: CASKLTGTTYEQYF; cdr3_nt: TGCGCCAGCAAACTCACCGGGACAACCTACGAGCAGTACTTC
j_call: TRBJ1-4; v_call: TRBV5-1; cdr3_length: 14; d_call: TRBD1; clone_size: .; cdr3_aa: CASSRQGADEKLFF; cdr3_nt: TGCGCCAGCAGCCGACAGGGGGCCGATGAAAAACTGTTTTTT
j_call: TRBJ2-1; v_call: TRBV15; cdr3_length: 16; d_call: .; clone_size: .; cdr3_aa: CATRRPTGTLYNEQFF; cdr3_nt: TGTGCCACCAGGAGGCCTACCGGGACACTGTACAATGAGCAGTTCTTC
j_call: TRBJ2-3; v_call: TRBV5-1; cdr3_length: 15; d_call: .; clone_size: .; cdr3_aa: CASSIGEKSTDTQYF; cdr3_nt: TGCGCCAGCAGTATCGGAGAGAAGAGCACAGATACGCAGTATTTT
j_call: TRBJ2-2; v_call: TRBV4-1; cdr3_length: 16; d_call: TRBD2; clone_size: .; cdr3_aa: CASSQDPGGWGGELFF; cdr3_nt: TGCGCCAGCAGCCAAGATCCCGGGGGGTGGGGCGGGGAGCTGTTTTTT
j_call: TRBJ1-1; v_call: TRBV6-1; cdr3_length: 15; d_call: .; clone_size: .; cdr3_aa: CASRPGSTGNTEAFF; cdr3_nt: TGTGCCAGCAGGCCCGGGTCGACAGGGAACACTGAAGCTTTCTTT
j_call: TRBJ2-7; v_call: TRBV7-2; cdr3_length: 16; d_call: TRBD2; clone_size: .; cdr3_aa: CASSLDSGRNSYEQYF; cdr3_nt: TGTGCCAGCAGCTTAGATAGCGGGAGGAACTCCTACGAGCAGTACTTC
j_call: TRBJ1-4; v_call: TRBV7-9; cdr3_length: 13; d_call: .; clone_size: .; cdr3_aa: CASSLGSLEKLFF; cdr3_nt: TGTGCCAGCAGCTTAGGGAGTCTTGAAAAACTGTTTTTT
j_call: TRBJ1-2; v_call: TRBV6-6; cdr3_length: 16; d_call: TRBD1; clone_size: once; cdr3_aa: CASTPPGTGVRNGYTF; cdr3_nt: TGTGCCAGCACCCCTCCCGGGACAGGGGTCCGAAATGGCTACACCTTC
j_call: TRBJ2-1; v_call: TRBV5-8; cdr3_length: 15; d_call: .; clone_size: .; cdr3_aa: CASSLGDSSYNEQFF; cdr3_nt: TGTGCCAGCAGCTTGGGAGACAGCTCCTACAATGAGCAGTTCTTC
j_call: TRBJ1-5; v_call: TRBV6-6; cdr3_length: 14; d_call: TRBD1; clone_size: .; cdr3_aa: CASIRGDRAQPQHF; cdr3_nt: TGTGCCAGCATTCGGGGAGACAGGGCTCAGCCCCAGCATTTT
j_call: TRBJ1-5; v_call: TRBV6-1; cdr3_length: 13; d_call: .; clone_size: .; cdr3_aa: CASRGGGEQPQHF; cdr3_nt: TGTGCCAGCCGAGGGGGGGGAGAACAGCCCCAGCATTTT
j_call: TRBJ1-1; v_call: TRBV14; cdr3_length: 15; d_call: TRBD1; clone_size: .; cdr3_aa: CASSLMDRGWTEAFF; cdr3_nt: TGTGCCAGCAGCCTAATGGACAGGGGATGGACTGAAGCTTTCTTT
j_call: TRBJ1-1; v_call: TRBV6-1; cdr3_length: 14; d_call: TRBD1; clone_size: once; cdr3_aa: CASSGGTGNTEAFF; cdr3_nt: TGTGCCAGCAGTGGTGGGACAGGGAACACTGAAGCTTTCTTT
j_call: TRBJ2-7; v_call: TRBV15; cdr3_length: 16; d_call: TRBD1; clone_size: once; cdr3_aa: CATSRGSGTGIREQYF; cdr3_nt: TGTGCCACCAGCAGGGGGTCCGGGACAGGGATTCGCGAGCAGTACTTC
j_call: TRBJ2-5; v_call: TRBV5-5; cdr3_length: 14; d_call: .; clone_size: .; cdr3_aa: CASSPLASQETQYF; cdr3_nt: TGTGCCAGCAGCCCACTTGCGAGTCAAGAGACCCAGTACTTC
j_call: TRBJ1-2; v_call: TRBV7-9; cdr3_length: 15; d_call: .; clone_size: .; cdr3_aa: CASSLGQPLNYGYTF; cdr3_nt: TGTGCCAGCAGCTTAGGACAGCCCTTAAACTATGGCTACACCTTC
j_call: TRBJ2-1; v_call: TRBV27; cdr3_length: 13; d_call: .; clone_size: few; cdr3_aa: CASSLLATNEQFF; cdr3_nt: TGTGCCAGCAGTCTACTAGCTACTAATGAGCAGTTCTTC
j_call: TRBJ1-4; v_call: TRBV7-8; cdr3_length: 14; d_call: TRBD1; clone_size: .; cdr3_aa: CASSIQGAREKLFF; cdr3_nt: TGTGCCAGCAGCATACAGGGGGCTCGTGAAAAACTGTTTTTT
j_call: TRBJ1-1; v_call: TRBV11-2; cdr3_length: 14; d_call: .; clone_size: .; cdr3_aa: CASSLAGLNTEAFF; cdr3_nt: TGTGCCAGCAGCTTAGCAGGGTTGAACACTGAAGCTTTCTTT
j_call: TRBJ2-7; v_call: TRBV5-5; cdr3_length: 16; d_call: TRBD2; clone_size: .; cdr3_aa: CASSLASIAGIYEQYF; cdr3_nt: TGTGCCAGCAGCTTGGCTTCAATAGCGGGGATATACGAGCAGTACTTC
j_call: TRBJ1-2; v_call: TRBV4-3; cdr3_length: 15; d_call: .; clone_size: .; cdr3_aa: CASSQVLAGNYGYTF; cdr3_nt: TGCGCCAGCAGCCAAGTTCTGGCAGGGAACTATGGCTACACCTTC
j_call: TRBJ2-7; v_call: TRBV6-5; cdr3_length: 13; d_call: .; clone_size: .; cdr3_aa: CASRRTRTVEQYF; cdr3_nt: TGTGCCAGCAGGAGGACCCGGACAGTCGAGCAGTACTTC
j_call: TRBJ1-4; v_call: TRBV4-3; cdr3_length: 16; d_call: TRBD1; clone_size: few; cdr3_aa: CASSQQSGTGGEKLFF; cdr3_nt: TGCGCCAGCAGCCAACAGAGCGGGACAGGGGGTGAAAAACTGTTTTTT
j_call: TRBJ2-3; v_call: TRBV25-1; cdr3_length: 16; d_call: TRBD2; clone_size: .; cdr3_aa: CASSEDLAGTTDTQYF; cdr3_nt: TGTGCCAGCAGTGAGGATCTAGCGGGGACCACAGATACGCAGTATTTT
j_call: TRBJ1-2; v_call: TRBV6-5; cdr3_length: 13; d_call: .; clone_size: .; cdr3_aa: CASSLQGNYGYTF; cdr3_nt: TGTGCCAGCAGTTTGCAGGGGAACTATGGCTACACCTTC
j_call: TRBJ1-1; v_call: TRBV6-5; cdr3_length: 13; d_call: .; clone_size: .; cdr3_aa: CASSYQGTAGSFF; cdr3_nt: TGTGCCAGCAGTTACCAGGGAACAGCCGGTTCTTTCTTT
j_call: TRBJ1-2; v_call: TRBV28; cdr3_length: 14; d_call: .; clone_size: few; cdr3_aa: CASRWTGVNYGYTF; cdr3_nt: TGTGCCAGCAGATGGACGGGGGTTAACTATGGCTACACCTTC
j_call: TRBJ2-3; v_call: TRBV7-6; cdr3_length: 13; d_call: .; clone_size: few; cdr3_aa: CASSLGPKDTQYF; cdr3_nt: TGTGCCAGCAGCTTAGGGCCCAAGGATACGCAGTATTTT
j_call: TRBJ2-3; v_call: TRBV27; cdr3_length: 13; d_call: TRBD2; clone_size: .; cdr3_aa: CASSLGGSDTQYF; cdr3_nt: TGTGCCAGCAGTTTGGGGGGGTCGGATACGCAGTATTTT
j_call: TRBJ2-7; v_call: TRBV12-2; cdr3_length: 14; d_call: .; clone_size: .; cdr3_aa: CASPPLDSPYEQYF; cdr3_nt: TGTGCAAGTCCCCCCTTGGACAGCCCCTACGAGCAGTACTTC
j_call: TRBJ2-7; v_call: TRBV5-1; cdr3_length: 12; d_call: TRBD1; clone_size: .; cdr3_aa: CASSTGQYEQYF; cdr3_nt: TGCGCCAGCAGCACGGGACAGTACGAGCAGTACTTC
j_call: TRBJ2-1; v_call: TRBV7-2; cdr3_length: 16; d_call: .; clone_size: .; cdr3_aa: CASSRQADVSYNEQFF; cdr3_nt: TGTGCCAGCAGCCGGCAAGCGGACGTCTCCTACAATGAGCAGTTCTTC
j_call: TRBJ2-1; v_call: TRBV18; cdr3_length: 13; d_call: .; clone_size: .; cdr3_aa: CASSPREYNEQFF; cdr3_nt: TGTGCCAGCTCACCACGAGAATACAATGAGCAGTTCTTC
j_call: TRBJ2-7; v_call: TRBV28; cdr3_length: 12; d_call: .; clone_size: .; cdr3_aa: CASSLPDYEQYF; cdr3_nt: TGTGCCAGCAGTTTACCAGACTACGAGCAGTACTTC
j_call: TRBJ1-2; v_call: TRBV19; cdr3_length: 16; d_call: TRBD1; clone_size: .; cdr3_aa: CASSRPGQGTNYGYTF; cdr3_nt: TGTGCCAGTAGCAGACCGGGACAGGGAACTAACTATGGCTACACCTTC
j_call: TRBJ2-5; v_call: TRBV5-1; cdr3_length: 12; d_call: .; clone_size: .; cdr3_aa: CASSRSQETQYF; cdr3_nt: TGCGCCAGCAGCCGGTCACAAGAGACCCAGTACTTC
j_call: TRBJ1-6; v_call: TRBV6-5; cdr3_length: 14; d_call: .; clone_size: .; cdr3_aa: CASSGTGVGSPLHF; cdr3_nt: TGTGCCAGCAGTGGTACAGGAGTGGGTTCACCCCTCCACTTT
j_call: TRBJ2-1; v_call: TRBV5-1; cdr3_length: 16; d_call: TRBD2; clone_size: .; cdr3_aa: CASSLELAGGLNEQFF; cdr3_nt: TGCGCCAGCAGCTTGGAGCTAGCGGGAGGCTTGAATGAGCAGTTCTTC